Listed below are T cell receptor beta chains from one sample, sequenced in a study of blood T cell repertoires in COVID-19. The data were produced by immunoSEQ multiplex PCR, yet TCRdb's version contains in-frame clones alone and is incomplete. This sample has fewer than 350,000 clones; around nine tenths occur once, and the top ten carry 1%. Specimen: PBMCs or T cells enriched from blood (not recorded which). The receptors were gathered from a woman in her thirties who had been exposed to COVID-19. CDR3s include the opening cysteine and the closing phenylalanine or tryptophan. Each record gives: D gene, V gene, J gene, clone size, CDR3 DNA, CDR3 protein. The D gene is left open where the match is weak. A clone size is listed for some rows: how often the clone was seen (once, few, many), or a class if it is expanded.

D: .; V: TRBV19; J: TRBJ2-3; size: .; DNA: TGTGCCAGTAGTATTCGTGTCAGCACAGATACGCAGTATTTT; CDR3: CASSIRVSTDTQYF
D: TRBD1; V: TRBV6-5; J: TRBJ2-7; size: .; DNA: TGTGCCAGCAGACAGGGGGATAGCTCCTACGAGCAGTACTTC; CDR3: CASRQGDSSYEQYF
D: TRBD1; V: TRBV7-3; J: TRBJ2-1; size: .; DNA: TGTGCCAGCAGCCCCCCAGGGGGCGGGGAACATGAGCAGTTCTTC; CDR3: CASSPPGGGEHEQFF
D: TRBD1; V: TRBV12-3/TRBV12-4; J: TRBJ1-1; size: .; DNA: TGTGCCAGCACCCGGACAGGGAACACTGAAGCTTTCTTT; CDR3: CASTRTGNTEAFF
D: TRBD1; V: TRBV7-9; J: TRBJ2-1; size: .; DNA: TGTGCCAGCAGCCCCGACAGGGGGAGGTCAAATGAGCAGTTCTTC; CDR3: CASSPDRGRSNEQFF
D: .; V: TRBV30; J: TRBJ1-2; size: .; DNA: TGTGCCTGGAGTGGAGGACACAACAGTAACTATGGCTACACCTTC; CDR3: CAWSGGHNSNYGYTF
D: .; V: TRBV27; J: TRBJ1-1; size: .; DNA: TGTGCCAGCAGTTTATCGAGCGGGGGCGCGCGCACTGAAGCTTTCTTT; CDR3: CASSLSSGGARTEAFF
D: .; V: TRBV4-1; J: TRBJ1-2; size: .; DNA: TGCGCCAGCAGCCAAGAGCGAGGGAACTATGGCTACACCTTC; CDR3: CASSQERGNYGYTF
D: .; V: TRBV3-1/TRBV3-2; J: TRBJ1-5; size: few; DNA: TGTGCCAGCAGCCAAGATCTGTCCAATCAGCCCCAGCATTTT; CDR3: CASSQDLSNQPQHF
D: .; V: TRBV24-1; J: TRBJ1-2; size: .; DNA: TGTGCCACCAGCCGAACAGAGAACTATGGCTACACCTTC; CDR3: CATSRTENYGYTF
D: TRBD1; V: TRBV28; J: TRBJ1-5; size: .; DNA: TGTGCCAGCAGTTCTCAACAGGGGGCGGGTAATCAGCCCCAGCATTTT; CDR3: CASSSQQGAGNQPQHF
D: .; V: TRBV12-2; J: TRBJ2-5; size: .; DNA: TGTGCAAGTCGCTTAGCTTTGGAACGGACTAGCGGGGAAATAAGCCAAGAGACCCAGTACTTC; CDR3: CASRLALERTSGEISQETQYF
D: TRBD1; V: TRBV29-1; J: TRBJ2-1; size: .; DNA: TGCAGCGTCGGGCCCATCGGGACAGTGAAAAATGAGCAGTTCTTC; CDR3: CSVGPIGTVKNEQFF
D: .; V: TRBV7-9; J: TRBJ2-3; size: .; DNA: TGTGCCAGCAGCTTTTGGCAGACTGCAGATACGCAGTATTTT; CDR3: CASSFWQTADTQYF
D: TRBD1; V: TRBV7-9; J: TRBJ1-4; size: .; DNA: TGTGCCAGCAGCTCACCGGGGACAGGGAATGAAAAACTGTTTTTT; CDR3: CASSSPGTGNEKLFF
D: TRBD2; V: TRBV9; J: TRBJ2-1; size: .; DNA: TGTGCCAGCAGCGTAGAAACTAGCGGGCTGGGCCAGTTCTTC; CDR3: CASSVETSGLGQFF
D: .; V: TRBV13; J: TRBJ1-4; size: .; DNA: TGTGCCAGCAGAATCAGGGGAGAAAAACTGTTTTTT; CDR3: CASRIRGEKLFF
D: .; V: TRBV28; J: TRBJ1-2; size: .; DNA: TGTGCCAGCAGTTGGGGGGGGACACAGGTGCTCTATGGCTACACCTTC; CDR3: CASSWGGTQVLYGYTF
D: TRBD2; V: TRBV5-4; J: TRBJ2-2; size: .; DNA: TGTGCCAGCAGCTTGGCCCGGGGCGGGAGGGCCCGGGACACCGGGGAGCTGTTTTTT; CDR3: CASSLARGGRARDTGELFF
D: .; V: TRBV21-1; J: TRBJ2-7; size: .; DNA: TGTGCCAGCAGTTCCCGGGACAGGCCGTCCTACGAGCAGTACTTC; CDR3: CASSSRDRPSYEQYF
D: TRBD1; V: TRBV13; J: TRBJ1-2; size: .; DNA: TGTGCCAGCAGCTTAGGCCAGGGACAGTCGATAGGAGGCTACACCTTC; CDR3: CASSLGQGQSIGGYTF
D: .; V: TRBV6-5; J: TRBJ2-7; size: .; DNA: TGTGCCAGCAGTTACAATGTGGGCGGGGTCCCCTACGAGCAGTACTTC; CDR3: CASSYNVGGVPYEQYF
D: TRBD2; V: TRBV5-1; J: TRBJ2-1; size: .; DNA: TGCGCCAGCAGCCCTGGGACTAGCGGGAGGTCAGAGCAGTTCTTC; CDR3: CASSPGTSGRSEQFF
D: .; V: TRBV19; J: TRBJ2-1; size: .; DNA: TGTGCCAGTAGCCCCAGGGTGAGTGAGCAGTTCTTC; CDR3: CASSPRVSEQFF
D: TRBD1; V: TRBV11-3; J: TRBJ2-7; size: .; DNA: TGTGCCAGCAGCTTAGGGGCCTTGGGGACAGAAGATTACGAGCAGTACTTC; CDR3: CASSLGALGTEDYEQYF
D: TRBD2; V: TRBV29-1; J: TRBJ2-1; size: .; DNA: TGCAGCGAGGTACGGCTAGCGGGCGGTTACAATGAGCAGTTCTTC; CDR3: CSEVRLAGGYNEQFF
D: .; V: TRBV12-2; J: TRBJ1-5; size: .; DNA: TGTGCAAGTCGCTTAGCGTATGGCAATCAGCCCCAGCATTTT; CDR3: CASRLAYGNQPQHF
D: .; V: TRBV7-9; J: TRBJ1-3; size: .; DNA: TGTGCCAGCAGCCTGACAGACTCTGGAAACACCATATATTTT; CDR3: CASSLTDSGNTIYF
D: TRBD2; V: TRBV5-1; J: TRBJ2-7; size: .; DNA: TGCGCCAGCAGCCCGACCGCCGGGGGGGAGCAGTACTTC; CDR3: CASSPTAGGEQYF
D: TRBD2; V: TRBV30; J: TRBJ2-2; size: .; DNA: TGTGCCTGGAGCGGGGGGGCCGGGGAGCTGTTTTTT; CDR3: CAWSGGAGELFF
D: TRBD1; V: TRBV10-3; J: TRBJ2-7; size: .; DNA: TGTGCCACCCGACAGGGCAGTGATCCCGAGCAGTACTTC; CDR3: CATRQGSDPEQYF